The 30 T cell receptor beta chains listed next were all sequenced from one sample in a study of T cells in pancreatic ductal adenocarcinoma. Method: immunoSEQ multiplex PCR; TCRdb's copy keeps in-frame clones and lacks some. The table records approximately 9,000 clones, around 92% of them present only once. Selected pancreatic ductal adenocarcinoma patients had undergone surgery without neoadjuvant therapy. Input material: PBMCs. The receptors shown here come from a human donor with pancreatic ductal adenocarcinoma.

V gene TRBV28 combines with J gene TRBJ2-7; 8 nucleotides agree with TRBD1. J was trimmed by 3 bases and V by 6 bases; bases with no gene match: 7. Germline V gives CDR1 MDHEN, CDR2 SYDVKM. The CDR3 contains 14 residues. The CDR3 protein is CASRPGGFIYEQYF. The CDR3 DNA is TGTGCCAGCAGGCCAGGGGGCTTTATCTACGAGCAGTACTTC. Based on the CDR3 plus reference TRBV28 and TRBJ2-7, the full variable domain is DVKVTQSSRYLVKRTGEKVFLECVQDMDHENMFWYRQDPGLGLRLIYFSYDVKMKEKGDIPEGYSVSREKKERFSLILESASTNQTSMYLCASRPGGFIYEQYFGPGTRLTVT.

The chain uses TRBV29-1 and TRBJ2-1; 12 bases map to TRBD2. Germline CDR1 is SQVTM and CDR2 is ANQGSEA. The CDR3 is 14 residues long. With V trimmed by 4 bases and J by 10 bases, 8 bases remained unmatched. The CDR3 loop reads CSVGRLAGGQEQFF. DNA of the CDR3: TGCAGCGTTGGTAGGCTAGCGGGGGGGCAAGAGCAGTTCTTC.

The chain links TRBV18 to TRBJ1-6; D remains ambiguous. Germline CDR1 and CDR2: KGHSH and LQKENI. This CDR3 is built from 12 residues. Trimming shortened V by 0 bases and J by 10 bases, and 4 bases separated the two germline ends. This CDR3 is CASSPPRSPLHF. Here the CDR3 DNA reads TGTGCCAGCTCACCACCGAGGTCACCCCTCCACTTT.

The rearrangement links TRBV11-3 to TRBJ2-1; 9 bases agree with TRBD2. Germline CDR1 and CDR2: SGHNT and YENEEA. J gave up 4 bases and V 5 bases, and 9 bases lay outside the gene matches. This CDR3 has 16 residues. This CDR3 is CASSQAWRGGYNEQFF. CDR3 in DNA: TGTGCCAGCAGCCAGGCCTGGCGGGGGGGGTACAATGAGCAGTTCTTC.

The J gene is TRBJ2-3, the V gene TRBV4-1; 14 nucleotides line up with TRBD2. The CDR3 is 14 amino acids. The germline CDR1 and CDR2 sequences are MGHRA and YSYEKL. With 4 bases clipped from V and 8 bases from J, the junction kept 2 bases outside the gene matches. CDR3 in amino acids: CASSPGLAGVTQYF. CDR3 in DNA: TGCGCCAGCAGCCCGGGACTAGCGGGGGTTACGCAGTATTTT.

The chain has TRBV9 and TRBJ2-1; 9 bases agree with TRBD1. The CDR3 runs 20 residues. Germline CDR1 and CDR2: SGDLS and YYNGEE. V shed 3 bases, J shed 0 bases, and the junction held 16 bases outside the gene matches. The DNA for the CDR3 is TGTGCCAGCAGCGCCCCCGGGACAGGGTCTTCTAGGAGCTCCTACAATGAGCAGTTCTTC. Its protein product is CASSAPGTGSSRSSYNEQFF.

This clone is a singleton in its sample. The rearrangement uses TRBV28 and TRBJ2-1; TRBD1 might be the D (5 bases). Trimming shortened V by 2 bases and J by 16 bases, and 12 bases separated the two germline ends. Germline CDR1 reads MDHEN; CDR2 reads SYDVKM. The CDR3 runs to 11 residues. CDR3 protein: CASSLGATQFF. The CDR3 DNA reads TGTGCCAGCAGTTTAGGGGCAACTCAATTCTTC.

CDR3 in amino acids: CASSSSPSSYEQYF. In DNA form, the CDR3 reads TGTGCCAGCAGCTCCTCGCCCAGCTCCTACGAGCAGTACTTC. This chain uses TRBV7-6 with TRBJ2-7; D gene unclear. This CDR3 region has 14 residues. The V gene's germline CDR1 is SGHVS and CDR2 FNYEAQ. Trimming cost V 4 bases and J 0 bases, with 10 bases left between them.

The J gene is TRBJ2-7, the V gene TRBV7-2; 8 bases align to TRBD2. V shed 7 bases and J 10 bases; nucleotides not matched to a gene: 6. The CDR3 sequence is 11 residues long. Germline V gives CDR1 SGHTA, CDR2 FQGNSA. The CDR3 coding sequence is TGTGCCAGCATAACCGGGGGGGAACAGTACTTC. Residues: CASITGGEQYF. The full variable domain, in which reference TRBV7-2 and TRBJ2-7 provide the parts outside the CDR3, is GAGVSQSPSNKVTEKGKDVELRCDPISGHTALYWYRQSLGQGLEFLIYFQGNSAPDKSGLPSDRFSAERTGGSVSTLTIQRTQQEDSAVYLCASITGGEQYFGPGTRLTVT.

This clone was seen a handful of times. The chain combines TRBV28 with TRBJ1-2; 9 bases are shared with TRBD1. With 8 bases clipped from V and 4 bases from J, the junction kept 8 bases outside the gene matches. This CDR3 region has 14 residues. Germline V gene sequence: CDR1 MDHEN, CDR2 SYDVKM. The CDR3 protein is CASRGTGNFYGYTF. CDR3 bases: TGTGCCAGCCGCGGGACAGGGAATTTCTATGGCTACACCTTC.

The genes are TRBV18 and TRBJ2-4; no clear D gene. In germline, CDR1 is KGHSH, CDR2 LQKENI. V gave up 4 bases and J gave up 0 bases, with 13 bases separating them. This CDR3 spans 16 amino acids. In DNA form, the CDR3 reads TGTGCCAGCTCACAAAACAGCCCCCTAGCCAAAAACATTCAGTACTTC. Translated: CASSQNSPLAKNIQYF.

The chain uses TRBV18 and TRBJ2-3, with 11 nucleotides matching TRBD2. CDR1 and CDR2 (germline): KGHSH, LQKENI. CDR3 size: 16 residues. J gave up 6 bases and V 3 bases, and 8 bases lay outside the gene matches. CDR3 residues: CASSPPGTSGRDTQYF. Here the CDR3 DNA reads TGTGCCAGCTCACCCCCCGGGACTAGCGGCAGGGATACGCAGTATTTT.

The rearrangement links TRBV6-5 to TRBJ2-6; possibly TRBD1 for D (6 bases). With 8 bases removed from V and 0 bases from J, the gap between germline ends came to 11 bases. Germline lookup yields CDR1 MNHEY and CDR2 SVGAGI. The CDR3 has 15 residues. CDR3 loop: CASRGGSSGANVLTF. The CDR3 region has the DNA TGTGCCAGCCGAGGGGGTAGCTCTGGGGCCAACGTCCTGACTTTC.

The CDR3 loop is CASSRDSLLGDAFF. In DNA, the CDR3 is TGTGCCAGCAGTCGGGACAGCCTGCTGGGAGATGCTTTCTTT. The chain uses TRBV25-1 and TRBJ1-1, with 7 bases matching TRBD1. Per germline, CDR1 MGHDK and CDR2 SYGVNS. V trimming: 5 bases; J trimming: 11 bases; junction bases outside the gene matches: 14. This CDR3 is 14 amino acids long.

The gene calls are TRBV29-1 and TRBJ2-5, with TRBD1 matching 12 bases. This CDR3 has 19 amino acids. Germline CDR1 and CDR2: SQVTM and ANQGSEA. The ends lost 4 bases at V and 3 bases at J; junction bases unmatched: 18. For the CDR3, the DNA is TGCAGCGTTGTATTTGGGGCCGGGACAGGGGGCCGTAATAAAGAGACCCAGTACTTC. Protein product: CSVVFGAGTGGRNKETQYF.

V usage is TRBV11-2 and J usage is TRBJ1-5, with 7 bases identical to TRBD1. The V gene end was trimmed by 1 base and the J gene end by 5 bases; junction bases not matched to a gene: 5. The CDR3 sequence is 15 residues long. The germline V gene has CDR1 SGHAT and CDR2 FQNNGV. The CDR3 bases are TGTGCCAGCAGCTTAGGGCAGGGGGAGTATCAGCCCCAGCATTTT. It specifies CASSLGQGEYQPQHF.

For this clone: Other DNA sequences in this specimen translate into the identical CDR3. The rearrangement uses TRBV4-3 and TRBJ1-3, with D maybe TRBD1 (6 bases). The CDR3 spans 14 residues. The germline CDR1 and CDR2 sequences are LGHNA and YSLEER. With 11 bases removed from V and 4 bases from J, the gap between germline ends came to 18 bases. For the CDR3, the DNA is TGCGCCTCACGGGGGGGGCCTTCCGGAAACACCATATATTTT. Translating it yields CASRGGPSGNTIYF.

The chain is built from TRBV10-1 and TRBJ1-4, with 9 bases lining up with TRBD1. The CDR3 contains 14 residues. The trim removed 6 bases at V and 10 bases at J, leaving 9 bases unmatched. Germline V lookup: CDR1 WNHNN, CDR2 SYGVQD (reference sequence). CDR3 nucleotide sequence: TGCGCCAGCAGGGGGACAGGGAGGGTTGGAAAACTGTTTTTT. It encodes CASRGTGRVGKLFF.

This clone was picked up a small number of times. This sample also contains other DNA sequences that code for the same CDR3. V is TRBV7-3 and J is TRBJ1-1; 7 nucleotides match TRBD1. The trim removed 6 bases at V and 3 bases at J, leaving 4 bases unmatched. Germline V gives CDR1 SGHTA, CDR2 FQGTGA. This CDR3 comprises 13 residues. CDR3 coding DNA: TGTGCCAGCAGTAGCAGGGGGGACACTGAAGCTTTCTTT. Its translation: CASSSRGDTEAFF.

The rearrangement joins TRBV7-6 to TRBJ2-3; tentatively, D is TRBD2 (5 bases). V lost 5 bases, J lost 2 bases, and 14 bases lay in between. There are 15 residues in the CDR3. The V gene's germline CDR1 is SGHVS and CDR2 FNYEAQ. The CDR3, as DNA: TGTGCCAGCAGCACCCGAGCGGAGCTCACAGATACGCAGTATTTT. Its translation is CASSTRAELTDTQYF. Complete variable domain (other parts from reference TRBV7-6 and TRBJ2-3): GAGVSQSPRYKVTKRGQDVALRCDPISGHVSLYWYRQALGQGPEFLTYFNYEAQQDKSGLPNDRFSAERPEGSISTLTIQRTEQRDSAMYRCASSTRAELTDTQYFGPGTRLTVL.

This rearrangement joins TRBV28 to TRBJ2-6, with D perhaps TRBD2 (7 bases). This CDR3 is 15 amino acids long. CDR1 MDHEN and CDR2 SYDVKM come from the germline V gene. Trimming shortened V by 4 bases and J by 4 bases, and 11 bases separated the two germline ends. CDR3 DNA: TGTGCCAGCAGTTCCGGGGGGCCAGGGGCCAACGTCCTGACTTTC. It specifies CASSSGGPGANVLTF.

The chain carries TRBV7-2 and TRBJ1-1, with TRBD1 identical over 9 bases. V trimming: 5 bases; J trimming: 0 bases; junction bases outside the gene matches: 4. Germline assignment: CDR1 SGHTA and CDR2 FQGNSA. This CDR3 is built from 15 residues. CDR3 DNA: TGTGCCAGCAGCGTCAGGACAGGGGTGAACACTGAAGCTTTCTTT. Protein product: CASSVRTGVNTEAFF.

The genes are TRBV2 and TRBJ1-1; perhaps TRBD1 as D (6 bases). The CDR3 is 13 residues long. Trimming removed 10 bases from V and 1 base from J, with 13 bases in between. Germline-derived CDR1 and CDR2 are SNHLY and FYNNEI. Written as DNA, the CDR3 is TGTGCCACCCAGGACAGCGGGAACACTGAAGCTTTCTTT. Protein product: CATQDSGNTEAFF.

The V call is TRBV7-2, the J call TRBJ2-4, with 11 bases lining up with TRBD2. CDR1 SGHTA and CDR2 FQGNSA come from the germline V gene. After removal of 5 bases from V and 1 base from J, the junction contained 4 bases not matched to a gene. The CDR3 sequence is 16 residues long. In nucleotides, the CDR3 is TGTGCCAGCAGCCTCATAGCGGGAGGGGCCAAAAACATTCAGTACTTC. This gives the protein CASSLIAGGAKNIQYF.

The CDR3 coding sequence is TGCGCCAGCAGCCGGGGGACAGATACGCAGTATTTT. It translates to CASSRGTDTQYF. The rearrangement joins TRBV5-1 to TRBJ2-3; perhaps TRBD2 as D (6 bases). V was cut by 4 bases and J by 3 bases, with 6 bases left in between. The CDR3 spans 12 residues. Germline V gives CDR1 SGHRS, CDR2 YFSETQ.

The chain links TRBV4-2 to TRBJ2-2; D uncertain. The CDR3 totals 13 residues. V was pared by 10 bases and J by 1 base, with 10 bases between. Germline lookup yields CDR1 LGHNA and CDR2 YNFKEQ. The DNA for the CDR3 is TGTGCCACCCGAAGAGGGAACACCGGGGAGCTGTTTTTT. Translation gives CATRRGNTGELFF.

The CDR3 DNA reads as TGTGCCAGCAGCTTCTTAGCGGGGGGCAGCACAGATACGCAGTATTTT. Protein product: CASSFLAGGSTDTQYF. This chain joins TRBV7-9 and TRBJ2-3, with 10 bases fitting TRBD2. Germline CDR1 SEHNR, CDR2 FQNEAQ (reference sequence). Losses at the gene ends were 3 bases for V and 0 bases for J; bases not matched to a gene: 3. The CDR3 spans 16 residues.

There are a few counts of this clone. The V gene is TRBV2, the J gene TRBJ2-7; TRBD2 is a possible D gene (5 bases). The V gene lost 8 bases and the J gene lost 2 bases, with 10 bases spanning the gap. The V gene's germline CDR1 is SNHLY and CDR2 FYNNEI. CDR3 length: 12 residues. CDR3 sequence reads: CASRRRTYEQYF. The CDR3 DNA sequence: TGTGCCAGCCGGAGGAGAACCTACGAGCAGTACTTC.

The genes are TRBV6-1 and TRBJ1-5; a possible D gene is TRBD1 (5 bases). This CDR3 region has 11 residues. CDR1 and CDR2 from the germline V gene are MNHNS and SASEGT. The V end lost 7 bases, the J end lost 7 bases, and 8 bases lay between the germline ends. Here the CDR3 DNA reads TGTGCCAGCACGGGGGGACAGCCCCAGCATTTT. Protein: CASTGGQPQHF.

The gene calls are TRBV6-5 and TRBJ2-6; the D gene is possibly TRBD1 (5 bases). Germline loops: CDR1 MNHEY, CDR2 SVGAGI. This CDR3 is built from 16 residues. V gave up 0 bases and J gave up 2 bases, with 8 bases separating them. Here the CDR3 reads CASSYSKTAGANVLTF. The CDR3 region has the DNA TGTGCCAGCAGTTACTCGAAGACAGCTGGGGCCAACGTCCTGACTTTC.